The next 10 T cell receptor beta chains were all read from a single sample in a study of blood T cells in healthy people across ages. Alongside a J-beta primer mix, a sample-barcoded 5' primer served in a second PCR lasting about 7 to 12 cycles. TCRdb re-called the 5' RACE reads through MiXCR, storing one row per CDR3 protein. There are under 1 million distinct CDR3 sequences in the sample; 44% occur only once, and roughly a fifth lies in the top ten. What was sequenced was blood. The receptors stem from a man between 60 and 70 years old in good health.

V gene TRBV15 combines with J gene TRBJ1-1; D perhaps matches TRBD1 (6 bases). This CDR3 is built from 16 residues. V was pared by 0 bases and J by 3 bases, with 14 bases between. Germline CDR1 and CDR2: LNHNV and YYDKDF (reference sequence). CDR3 coding DNA: TGTGCCACCAGCAGAGAAGGGGGACGAGGGGACACTGAAGCTTTCTTT. It encodes CATSREGGRGDTEAFF. Combining the CDR3 with reference TRBV15 and TRBJ1-1 gives the whole variable domain DAMVIQNPRYQVTQFGKPVTLSCSQTLNHNVMYWYQQKSSQAPKLLFHYYDKDFNNEADTPDNFQSRRPNTSFCFLDIRSPGLGDTAMYLCATSREGGRGDTEAFFGQGTRLTVV.

J is TRBJ1-4 and V is TRBV12-3 or TRBV12-4; TRBD1 might be the D (5 bases). With 7 bases removed from V and 7 bases from J, the gap between germline ends came to 16 bases. CDR3 size: 14 residues. DNA of the CDR3: TGTGCCAGCACCGTAGTAGGGGTGGGTGAAAAACTGTTTTTT. This encodes CASTVVGVGEKLFF.

The chain carries TRBV20-1 and TRBJ2-5, with TRBD2 matching 10 bases. With 5 bases clipped from V and 4 bases from J, the junction kept 4 bases outside the gene matches. CDR3 length equals 13 residues. Germline V gene lookup returns CDR1 DFQATT and CDR2 SNEGSKA (reference sequence). CDR3: CSAPLAGVETQYF. DNA of the CDR3: TGCAGTGCTCCGCTAGCGGGGGTAGAGACCCAGTACTTC.

The table lists this clonotype with a few counts. The CDR3 protein is CASSLVSTGTGGRNEQFF. Written as DNA, the CDR3 is TGTGCCAGCAGCTTAGTAAGCACAGGGACAGGGGGCCGAAATGAGCAGTTCTTC. The chain joins TRBV7-2 to TRBJ2-1; 12 bases align to TRBD1. CDR1 and CDR2 (germline): SGHTA, FQGNSA. CDR3 size: 18 residues. Trimming at V came to 1 base and at J to 7 bases, leaving 11 bases not matched to a gene.

The CDR3 spells CAISTGRETYEQYF. The CDR3 bases are TGTGCCATCAGTACAGGACGGGAGACCTACGAGCAGTACTTC. V gene TRBV10-3 combines with J gene TRBJ2-7; tentatively, D is TRBD2 (6 bases). Germline values: CDR1 ENHRY, CDR2 SYGVKD. CDR3 length: 14 amino acids. V lost 5 bases and J 2 bases, leaving 13 bases between the germline ends.

This clonotype appeared a single time. The V and J genes are TRBV3-1 and TRBJ1-2; D unresolved. This CDR3 has 14 amino acids. The V gene's germline CDR1 is LGHDT and CDR2 YNNKEL (reference sequence). V gave up 1 base and J gave up 8 bases, with 14 bases separating them. CDR3 region: CASSQGESRWGYTF. CDR3 in DNA: TGTGCCAGCAGCCAAGGAGAATCCAGGTGGGGCTACACCTTC.

The chain links TRBV20-1 to TRBJ2-1; a possible D gene is TRBD1 (5 bases). Trimming removed 3 bases at V and 6 bases at J, with 15 bases between. Germline V lookup: CDR1 DFQATT, CDR2 SNEGSKA (reference sequence). CDR3 length: 14 amino acids. The CDR3 coding sequence is TGCAGTGCTAGTGGAGCTAGGGGCATCAATGAGCAGTTCTTC. Translation: CSASGARGINEQFF.

The chain joins TRBV24-1 to TRBJ2-3, with D maybe TRBD2 (7 bases). This CDR3 has 16 residues. Trimming removed 4 bases at V and 5 bases at J, with 18 bases between. Germline V gives CDR1 KGHDR, CDR2 SFDVKD. CDR3: CATSDRTGSGGDTQYF. In DNA form, the CDR3 reads TGTGCCACCAGTGACCGTACAGGGTCGGGAGGAGATACGCAGTATTTT.

This chain joins TRBV7-8 and TRBJ2-2; 8 bases fit TRBD2. CDR3 length: 16 amino acids. CDR1 and CDR2 from the germline V gene are SGHVS and FQNEAQ. Trimming removed 5 bases from V and 4 bases from J; junction bases left unmatched: 9. CDR3 loop: CASSPGTGGSTGELFF. The CDR3 region has the DNA TGTGCCAGCAGCCCGGGGACGGGGGGGAGCACCGGGGAGCTGTTTTTT.

The rearrangement links TRBV3-1 to TRBJ2-5, with TRBD1 identical over 8 bases. Per the germline V gene, CDR1 is LGHDT and CDR2 is YNNKEL (reference sequence). V lost 0 bases to trimming and J lost 11 bases; unmatched junction nucleotides: 8. The CDR3 has 14 residues. The CDR3 protein is CASSQETGVVEQYF. CDR3 DNA: TGTGCCAGCAGCCAAGAGACAGGGGTCGTTGAGCAGTACTTC.